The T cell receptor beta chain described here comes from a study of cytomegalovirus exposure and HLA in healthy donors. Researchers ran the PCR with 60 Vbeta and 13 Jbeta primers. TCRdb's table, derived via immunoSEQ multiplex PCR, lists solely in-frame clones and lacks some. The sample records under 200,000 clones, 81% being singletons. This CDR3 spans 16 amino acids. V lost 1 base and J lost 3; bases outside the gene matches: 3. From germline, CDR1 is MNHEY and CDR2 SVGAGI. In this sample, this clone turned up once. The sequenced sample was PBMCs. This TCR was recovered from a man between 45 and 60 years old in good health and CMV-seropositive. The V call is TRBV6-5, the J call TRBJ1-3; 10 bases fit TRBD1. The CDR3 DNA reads TGTGCCAGCAGTTACTACGGGACAGGGGATGGAAACACCATATATTTT. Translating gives CASSYYGTGDGNTIYF.